This T cell receptor (beta chain) was profiled in a study of cytotoxic CD8 clonotypes in ibrutinib-treated CLL. The CDR3 runs to 14 residues. V dropped 7 bases and J dropped 6 bases, with 18 bases sitting between them. Germline V lookup: CDR1 MNHEY, CDR2 SVGAGI. This clone was picked up one time. TCRdb keeps only in-frame clones here, not all; method: immunoSEQ multiplex PCR. Of tens of thousands of clones in the sample, around 84% were seen once. Sequencing used PBMCs, obtained before ibrutinib treatment. The sequence derives from a human donor with chronic lymphocytic leukemia. The chain is built from TRBV6-5 and TRBJ1-1, with D possibly TRBD1 on 5 matching bases. As DNA, the CDR3 is TGTGCCAGCATCGGGGTTGGGGGAGGTCCTGAAGCTTTCTTT. The encoded protein is CASIGVGGGPEAFF.